This T cell receptor (beta chain) was found in a study of cytomegalovirus exposure and HLA in healthy donors. Study-wide findings and caveats: Owing to their indistinguishability, certain V segments, notably TRBV6-2 and TRBV6-3, were excluded. Later findings reportedly placed an Asian-associated ancestry cluster below the roughly 730-donor mean for N-insertions.

In regard to this clone: What it binds is not known.

The CDR3 covers 13 residues. CDR1 and CDR2 from the germline V gene are LNHNV and YYDKDF (reference sequence). V gave up 5 bases and J gave up 10 bases; unmatched junction bases: 8. PCR amplification relied on 60 Vbeta primers (plus 13 Jbeta primers). This table comes from immunoSEQ multiplex PCR, and its TCRdb copy is limited to in-frame clones, with some not included. The data contain about 110,000 clones, about 61% of them singletons. The receptor comes from a woman between 25 and 40 years old in good health and CMV-seronegative. The sequenced material came from PBMCs. The chain combines TRBV15 with TRBJ1-2; 9 bases fit TRBD1. The CDR3 coding sequence is TGTGCCACCAGCTTGGGACAGGGTGGTCTCTACACCTTC. Amino acids: CATSLGQGGLYTF.